One and the same sample provided the 6 T cell receptor beta chains below, sequenced in a study of shared clonotypes between healthy human individuals. The data were produced by immunoSEQ multiplex PCR, yet TCRdb's version contains in-frame clones alone and is incomplete. The table has about 600,000 clones, approximately 97% seen once. Sequenced sample: naive CD4+ T cells sorted from blood. Indicated subset: CD45RA+ positively selected. These receptors all come from a woman in her thirties in good health.

The gene calls are TRBV7-9 and TRBJ1-2; D is unclear. Trimming pared 1 base from V and 7 bases from J, leaving 10 bases between. Germline CDR1 SEHNR, CDR2 FQNEAQ (reference sequence). This CDR3 comprises 13 residues. The CDR3 coding sequence is TGTGCCAGCAGCTTAGAGGGAGGGATTGGCTACACCTTC. Its protein product is CASSLEGGIGYTF.

The sample holds one count of this clone. J is TRBJ2-2 and V is TRBV6-5, with D uncertain. The CDR3 consists of 16 residues. Trimming cost V 2 bases and J 0 bases, with 10 bases left between them. Germline CDR1 reads MNHEY; CDR2 reads SVGAGI. For the CDR3, the DNA is TGTGCCAGCAGTTACGGTCCATCAACGAACACCGGGGAGCTGTTTTTT. This sequence encodes CASSYGPSTNTGELFF.

The sample holds one count of this clone. This rearrangement joins TRBV5-4 to TRBJ2-3; D unclear. Germline lookup yields CDR1 SGHNT and CDR2 YYREEE (reference sequence). The CDR3 extends over 13 amino acids. Trimming cost V 3 bases and J 3 bases, with 8 bases left between them. The CDR3: CASSSLATDTQYF. The CDR3, as DNA: TGTGCCAGCAGCTCCTTAGCTACAGATACGCAGTATTTT.

This chain links TRBV7-2 with TRBJ2-1, with D hard to call. Germline V gene sequence: CDR1 SGHTA, CDR2 FQGNSA. Trimming left V 1 base short and J 9 bases short, with 10 bases between. The CDR3 is 13 amino acids. The CDR3 protein is CASSLGSSGEQFF. The CDR3 DNA reads TGTGCCAGCAGCTTAGGTTCGTCGGGTGAGCAGTTCTTC.

J is TRBJ1-1 and V is TRBV5-1; D not certain. The germline V gene has CDR1 SGHRS and CDR2 YFSETQ. The CDR3 spans 14 residues. V was cut by 1 base and J by 8 bases, with 15 bases left in between. The CDR3 loop reads CASSLNDGPTEAFF. The CDR3 region has the DNA TGCGCCAGCAGCTTGAATGACGGACCCACAGAAGCTTTCTTT.

V gene TRBV29-1 combines with J gene TRBJ1-1; unclear D gene. The CDR3 totals 13 residues. Germline V CDR1 and CDR2: SQVTM, ANQGSEA. Trimming stripped 7 bases from V and 0 bases from J, with 12 bases between. The CDR3 DNA reads TGCAGCGCCGCCCGAGGGTTGAACACTGAAGCTTTCTTT. Its translation is CSAARGLNTEAFF.